These 14 T cell receptor beta chains originate from one sample sequenced in a study of blood T cells in healthy people across ages. PCR was performed a second time for 7 to 11 cycles using a sample-barcoded 5' primer and a J-beta primer mix. TCRdb independently ran MiXCR on the 5' RACE reads; one entry per CDR3 protein. The sample holds hundreds of thousands of distinct CDR3 sequences, under 55% seen once. The sample comprised blood. The receptors originated from a man aged 60-69 years in good health.

The V gene is TRBV28, the J gene TRBJ1-2, with 7 bases identical to TRBD1. The J segment lost 2 bases and the V segment lost 6 bases, leaving 9 bases of the junction unmatched. This CDR3 spans 15 amino acids. Germline V lookup: CDR1 MDHEN, CDR2 SYDVKM. CDR3 protein: CASRTTRTGNYGYTF. CDR3 DNA sequence: TGTGCCAGCAGAACGACCCGGACAGGAAACTATGGCTACACCTTC.

This clonotype was observed a handful of times. J is TRBJ2-1 and V is TRBV20-1; either TRBD1 or TRBD2 may supply D (6 bases each). The V gene's germline CDR1 is DFQATT and CDR2 SNEGSKA (reference sequence). Trimming took off 6 bases at V and 6 bases at J, with 18 bases between the two ends. The CDR3 contains 14 residues. This CDR3 reads CSAYRGGRGNEQFF. CDR3 nucleotides: TGCAGTGCGTACCGTGGGGGGCGCGGCAATGAGCAGTTCTTC.

The chain employs TRBV11-2 and TRBJ1-5; maybe TRBD1 (5 bases). Germline V lookup: CDR1 SGHAT, CDR2 FQNNGV. V lost 5 bases, J lost 3 bases, and 11 bases lay in between. The CDR3 sequence is 14 residues long. This CDR3 is CASSRGLDNQPQHF. The CDR3 coding sequence is TGTGCCAGCAGCCGGGGCCTGGACAATCAGCCCCAGCATTTT.

This rearrangement joins TRBV20-1 to TRBJ1-5, with 9 bases fitting TRBD1. V was pared by 6 bases and J by 6 bases, with 15 bases of the junction left unmatched. Germline values: CDR1 DFQATT, CDR2 SNEGSKA (reference sequence). The CDR3 runs 16 residues. This CDR3 is CSARPGTGSGSQPQHF. In nucleotides, the CDR3 is TGCAGTGCCCGTCCCGGGACAGGGTCTGGTAGTCAGCCCCAGCATTTT.

This chain links TRBV7-2 with TRBJ1-3; D unclear. Germline assignment: CDR1 SGHTA and CDR2 FQGNSA. V dropped 5 bases and J dropped 4 bases, with 9 bases sitting between them. CDR3 length: 13 residues. The CDR3 is CASSRFQGNTIYF. The CDR3 coding sequence is TGTGCCAGCAGCCGTTTCCAAGGAAACACCATATATTTT.

This clonotype showed up just a few times. The V gene is TRBV21-1, the J gene TRBJ1-4; TRBD1 reflects the table's D call only, with no check against the DNA. TRBV21-1 is a pseudogene. The CDR3 is 16 amino acids. As DNA, the CDR3 is TGTGCCAGCAGCAAACGGCTCAGGGCGGGTAATGAAAAACTGTTTTTT. This codes for CASSKRLRAGNEKLFF.

The chain recombines TRBV20-1 with TRBJ2-4; D ambiguous. Trimming stripped 0 bases from V and 2 bases from J, with 5 bases between. CDR1 and CDR2 from the germline V gene are DFQATT and SNEGSKA (reference sequence). This CDR3 region has 13 residues. CDR3 sequence (DNA): TGCAGTGCTAGAGATCCGACCAAAAACATTCAGTACTTC. It yields the protein CSARDPTKNIQYF.

Regarding this clonotype: At one of its ends the junction is not consistent with the germline gene, which may arise from a read error. The chain recombines TRBV7-2 with TRBJ1-6, with 8 nucleotides matching TRBD1. The CDR3 extends over 16 amino acids. CDR1 and CDR2 from the germline V gene are SGHTA and FQGNSA. CDR3 nucleotide sequence: TGTGCCAGCAGCAACCAGGGGGCGCATTCAAATTCACCCCTCTACTTT. As protein: CASSNQGAHSNSPLYF.

The chain joins TRBV20-1 to TRBJ2-5; 10 nucleotides line up with TRBD1. The J segment lost 4 bases and the V segment lost 5 bases, leaving 7 bases of the junction unmatched. This CDR3 comprises 14 residues. The germline V gene has CDR1 DFQATT and CDR2 SNEGSKA (reference sequence). CDR3 amino acids: CSAGDRGIRETQYF. As DNA, the CDR3 is TGCAGTGCTGGGGACAGGGGTATCAGAGAGACCCAGTACTTC.

The CDR3 protein is CASSPRDRGWDYTF. The CDR3 bases are TGTGCCAGCAGCCCCCGGGACAGGGGATGGGACTACACCTTC. The chain combines TRBV9 with TRBJ1-2; TRBD1 aligns across 10 bases. CDR3 length: 14 residues. The germline gives CDR1 SGDLS, CDR2 YYNGEE. V was pared by 4 bases and J by 10 bases, with 10 bases of the junction left unmatched.

To note about this clonotype: A read error may account for a junction end that differs from germline. This sequence joins TRBV6-5 and TRBJ1-1; 7 positions agree with TRBD1. The germline gives CDR1 MNHEY, CDR2 SVGAGI. The CDR3 spans 14 residues. The CDR3 nucleotides are TGCGCCAGCAGATACAGGGGTGGGAACACTGAAGCTTTCTTT. This sequence encodes CASRYRGGNTEAFF.

The chain combines TRBV20-1 with TRBJ2-3; D remains unclear. The CDR3 consists of 15 residues. Germline values: CDR1 DFQATT, CDR2 SNEGSKA (reference sequence). V lost 2 bases and J lost 5, with 17 bases in between. The CDR3 bases are TGCAGTGCTAGACCCAACTATGGGTTGGGAGATACGCAGTATTTT. It yields the protein CSARPNYGLGDTQYF.

The V call is TRBV18, the J call TRBJ2-5; D possibly corresponds to TRBD2 (6 bases). The J call could be wrong; TRBJ2-7 is a better fit for the DNA end. The CDR3 has 14 amino acids. CDR1 is KGHSH, CDR2 LQKENI, per germline. The CDR3 bases are TGTGCCAGCTCACAAAGGGCGGGGACCTACGAGCAGTACTTC. Translation: CASSQRAGTYEQYF.

The chain joins TRBV7-9 to TRBJ2-7, with 7 bases aligning to TRBD2. V was clipped by 5 bases and J by 3 bases; unmatched bases: 4. The CDR3 runs 13 residues. Germline loops: CDR1 SEHNR, CDR2 FQNEAQ (reference sequence). CDR3 sequence reads: CASSKRELYEQYF. The CDR3, as DNA: TGTGCCAGCAGCAAGCGGGAACTCTACGAGCAGTACTTC.